The present T cell receptor beta chain was sequenced within a study of blood T cell repertoires in COVID-19. Study background: Both acute and convalescent COVID-19 samples were obtained from the United States, Italy and Spain. Nucleic acid was either cDNA or gDNA, and it came from T cells, B-cell-depleted T cells, or PBMCs.

Study processing details: Nucleated cell number was recorded as an estimate derived from reference gene primer amplification. Clones were read by immunoSEQ multiplex PCR, and TCRdb kept only the in-frame ones, dropping some. That table gives V, J and clone size, and the DNA gave D and trimming. In the table there are about 130,000 clones, approximately 88% of which are singletons. Trimming cost V 2 bases and J 9 bases; bases outside gene matches: 3. The CDR3 spans 13 residues. Germline CDR1 reads LGHNA; CDR2 reads YSLEER. Sample: peripheral blood. The receptor was isolated from a man between 70 and 80 years old with active COVID-19. The chain has TRBV4-3 and TRBJ2-1; 8 nucleotides align to TRBD1. In DNA, the CDR3 is TGCGCCAGCAGCCAACAGGGGGCTGGTGAGCAGTTCTTC. The encoded protein is CASSQQGAGEQFF.